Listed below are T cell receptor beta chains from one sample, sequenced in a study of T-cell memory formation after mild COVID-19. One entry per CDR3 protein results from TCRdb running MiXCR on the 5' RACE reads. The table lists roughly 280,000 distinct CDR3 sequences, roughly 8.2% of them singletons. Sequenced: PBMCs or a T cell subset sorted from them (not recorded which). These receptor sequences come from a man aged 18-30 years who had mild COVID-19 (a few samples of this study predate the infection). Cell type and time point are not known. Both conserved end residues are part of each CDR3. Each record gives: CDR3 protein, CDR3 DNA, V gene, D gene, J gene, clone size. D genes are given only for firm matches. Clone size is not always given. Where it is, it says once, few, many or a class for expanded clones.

CASSLGQGGLFEQYF,TGTGCCAGCAGTTTAGGCCAGGGTGGGCTGTTTGAGCAGTACTTC,TRBV12-3/TRBV12-4,-,TRBJ2-7,many
CASSLGQRDYEQYF,TGTGCCAGCAGCTTGGGGCAGAGAGACTACGAGCAGTACTTC,TRBV5-5,-,TRBJ2-7,-
CASSATGVGELFF,TGTGCCAGCAGCGCGACAGGGGTCGGGGAGCTGTTTTTT,TRBV9,TRBD1,TRBJ2-2,few
CATSRGSGTGNQPQHF,TGTGCCACCAGCAGAGGTTCCGGGACAGGGAATCAGCCCCAGCATTTT,TRBV15,TRBD1,TRBJ1-5,-
CASSFGTSGVLAYEQYF,TGTGCCAGCAGCTTTGGGACTAGCGGGGTTTTAGCCTACGAGCAGTACTTC,TRBV13,TRBD2,TRBJ2-7,few
CASTTDSGNTIYF,TGTGCCAGCACCACGGACTCGGGAAACACCATATATTTT,TRBV11-2,-,TRBJ1-3,few
CASSPWAGVDEQYF,TGTGCCAGCAGCCCATGGGCGGGGGTCGACGAGCAGTACTTC,TRBV7-9,TRBD2,TRBJ2-7,few
CSVEEGGAGELFF,TGCAGCGTCGAAGAGGGGGGAGCCGGGGAGCTGTTTTTT,TRBV29-1,-,TRBJ2-2,few
CASSLIGPGELIF,TGTGCCAGCAGCTTAATTGGTCCCGGGGAGCTGATTTTT,TRBV7-3,-,TRBJ2-2,-
CASSTFRDSSNYGYTF,TGTGCCAGTAGTACCTTCCGGGACAGCTCTAACTATGGCTACACCTTC,TRBV19,TRBD1,TRBJ1-2,-
CASSSGTRIYNEQFF,TGCGCCAGCAGCTCCGGGACACGAATTTACAATGAGCAGTTCTTC,TRBV5-1,-,TRBJ2-1,-
CASTPGGGEAFF,TGTGCCAGCACCCCCGGGGGGGGGGAAGCTTTCTTT,TRBV12-3/TRBV12-4,-,TRBJ1-1,many
CSATGRASGPGSYNEQFF,TGCAGTGCTACCGGGAGGGCTAGCGGGCCCGGCTCCTACAATGAGCAGTTCTTC,TRBV20-1,TRBD2,TRBJ2-1,-
CASSLNAENIQYF,TGTGCCAGCAGCTTAAATGCGGAAAACATTCAGTACTTC,TRBV7-2,-,TRBJ2-4,-
CASSLVTEQFF,TGTGCCAGCAGCTTGGTGACAGAGCAGTTCTTC,TRBV7-9,-,TRBJ2-1,-
CASSRQGARVYEQYF,TGTGCCAGCAGCCGACAGGGAGCGAGGGTCTACGAGCAGTACTTC,TRBV11-2,TRBD1,TRBJ2-7,few
CSASGTVYTEAFF,TGCAGTGCTAGCGGGACAGTTTACACTGAAGCTTTCTTT,TRBV20-1,TRBD1,TRBJ1-1,many
CASSFRGNQETQYF,TGCGCCAGCAGCTTCAGGGGGAACCAAGAGACCCAGTACTTC,TRBV5-1,TRBD1,TRBJ2-5,-
CASSLGQDQGEQYF,TGCGCCAGCAGCTTAGGACAGGATCAGGGCGAGCAGTACTTC,TRBV5-1,TRBD1,TRBJ2-7,-
CASSPRDRDNYGYTF,TGCGCCAGCAGCCCCCGGGACAGAGACAACTATGGCTACACCTTC,TRBV4-1,TRBD1,TRBJ1-2,-
CASSSSGVDTQYF,TGCGCCAGCAGCTCTAGCGGGGTGGATACGCAGTATTTT,TRBV5-1,TRBD2,TRBJ2-3,few
CASSLSQGARGREKLFF,TGTGCCAGCAGCTTATCACAGGGGGCACGGGGACGTGAAAAACTGTTTTTT,TRBV11-2,TRBD1,TRBJ1-4,few
CATSRDFREINEQFF,TGTGCCACCAGCAGAGATTTCAGGGAGATCAATGAGCAGTTCTTC,TRBV15,-,TRBJ2-1,few
CASSQWTGGEQFF,TGTGCCAGCAGTCAATGGACCGGAGGTGAGCAGTTCTTC,TRBV7-2,-,TRBJ2-1,many
CASRWGEEQFF,TGTGCCAGCCGCTGGGGGGAAGAGCAGTTCTTC,TRBV13,-,TRBJ2-1,-
CASSYRTKDRVGNEQFF,TGTGCCAGCAGTTACCGAACCAAGGACAGGGTTGGGAATGAGCAGTTCTTC,TRBV6-2/TRBV6-3,TRBD1,TRBJ2-1,-
CSARAGHQNTEAFF,TGCAGTGCTAGGGCGGGACACCAGAACACTGAAGCTTTCTTT,TRBV20-1,-,TRBJ1-1,-
CASSVSRTASGNTIYF,TGTGCCAGCAGTGTATCCCGGACGGCCTCTGGAAACACCATATATTTT,TRBV6-1,-,TRBJ1-3,few
CASSGPGQGNTEAFF,TGCGCCAGCAGCGGACCGGGACAGGGGAACACTGAAGCTTTCTTT,TRBV5-1,TRBD1,TRBJ1-1,few
CSARGLGQGSADEQFF,TGCAGTGCTAGAGGTCTAGGACAGGGAAGCGCCGATGAGCAGTTCTTC,TRBV20-1,TRBD1,TRBJ2-1,many
CASSQPGRASYNEQFF,TGCGCCAGCAGCCAGCCGGGACGTGCTTCCTACAATGAGCAGTTCTTC,TRBV4-1,-,TRBJ2-1,few
CASSFSGNSPLHF,TGTGCCAGCAGTTTCTCAGGGAACTCACCCCTCCACTTT,TRBV27,-,TRBJ1-6,-
CASSQRTGNNEQFF,TGCGCCAGCAGCCAAAGAACAGGGAACAATGAGCAGTTCTTC,TRBV4-3,-,TRBJ2-1,few
CASSYGQNTEAFF,TGTGCCAGCAGTTATGGCCAGAACACTGAAGCTTTCTTT,TRBV6-5,-,TRBJ1-1,-
CASSHAGTGGWTGELFF,TGTGCCAGCAGCCACGCCGGGACAGGGGGTTGGACCGGGGAGCTGTTTTTT,TRBV11-2,TRBD1,TRBJ2-2,-
CSTTGSTDTQYF,TGCAGCACCACGGGGAGCACAGATACGCAGTATTTT,TRBV20-1,-,TRBJ2-3,-
CSAPTSGGSTQYF,TGCAGTGCTCCGACTAGCGGGGGGTCCACGCAGTATTTT,TRBV20-1,TRBD2,TRBJ2-3,-
CASTRSGRRGQYF,TGTGCCAGCACCAGAAGCGGACGGCGAGGGCAGTACTTC,TRBV6-1,-,TRBJ2-5,many
CATSRDNPREDTIYF,TGTGCCACCAGCAGAGATAACCCTCGGGAAGACACCATATATTTT,TRBV15,-,TRBJ1-3,-
CASSWTGENGYTF,TGCGCCAGCAGCTGGACAGGGGAGAATGGCTACACCTTC,TRBV5-1,TRBD1,TRBJ1-2,few
CASSLLSGGTDTQYF,TGCGCCAGCAGCTTGCTGTCGGGAGGCACAGATACGCAGTATTTT,TRBV5-1,-,TRBJ2-3,many
CASSQGASRTRGAFF,TGCGCCAGCAGCCAAGGGGCGTCACGAACCCGAGGAGCTTTCTTT,TRBV4-3,-,TRBJ1-1,many
CASRAGWELEKLFF,TGCGCCAGCCGAGCCGGGTGGGAGCTTGAAAAACTGTTTTTT,TRBV5-1,-,TRBJ1-4,many
CASSFIPGDGEETQYF,TGCGCCAGCAGCTTCATTCCCGGGGACGGGGAAGAGACCCAGTACTTC,TRBV5-1,-,TRBJ2-5,-
CASSPDGLNGSPLHF,TGTGCCAGCAGCCCGGACGGACTGAATGGGTCACCCCTCCACTTT,TRBV7-9,-,TRBJ1-6,-
CASSLNLVRYSNQPQHF,TGCGCCAGCAGCTTGAATTTGGTCCGCTATAGCAATCAGCCCCAGCATTTT,TRBV5-1,-,TRBJ1-5,-
CASSIGAGVRHGYTF,TGTGCCAGTAGTATAGGCGCCGGGGTCCGACATGGCTACACCTTC,TRBV19,-,TRBJ1-2,-
CASSLEWGAEAFF,TGCGCCAGCAGCTTGGAATGGGGGGCTGAAGCTTTCTTT,TRBV5-1,-,TRBJ1-1,few
CASSYRSYSNQPQHF,TGTGCCAGCAGTTACCGTTCCTATAGCAATCAGCCCCAGCATTTT,TRBV6-2/TRBV6-3,-,TRBJ1-5,-
CSARSSGTGAGNTIYF,TGCAGTGCTAGAAGCTCCGGGACAGGGGCTGGAAACACCATATATTTT,TRBV20-1,TRBD1,TRBJ1-3,many